This TCR beta chain was captured by sequencing in a study of vaccination and CD4 T cells after COVID-19. Turning to the study itself: Blood was drawn a median around 71 days post second dose, range 14 to 241. Researchers treated cells with overlapping spike peptides taken from SARS-CoV-2, HCoV-NL63, HCoV-OC43 and HCoV-229E. Study results and limitations: Researchers report that 304 of 307 vaccine-specific clones in convalescent patients proved spike mono-reactive. Relatively few convalescent patients were studied, without early post-infection timepoints.

Sample treatment: approximately 9-day PBMC culture with coronavirus spike peptide pools or control peptides (ViraFEST assay). The CDR3 consists of 17 residues. Germline lookup yields CDR1 LNHNV and CDR2 YYDKDF (reference sequence). Sequenced with the Oncomine TCR Beta short-read assay was DNA taken from cultured CD4+ T cells. TCRdb re-derived calls from the PCR reads in MiXCR, one entry per CDR3 protein. The data contain 11,000 or so distinct CDR3 sequences, 45% to 70% of them singletons. This clonotype was counted a few times. What it binds is not known. One junction end disagrees with the germline gene, perhaps due to a read error.

The receptor was derived from a human donor who had recovered from COVID-19. The sample comprised CD4+ T cells from blood, cultured in vitro. The chain employs TRBV15 and TRBJ1-1, with 7 bases matching TRBD1. This chain's CDR3 is CATSSGTAGSLNNEAFF. The CDR3, as DNA: TGTGCCACCAGCAGCGGGACAGCCGGTTCCCTCAACAATGAAGCTTTCTTT.